Shown below are 3 T cell receptor beta chains from a single sample sequenced in a study of beta chain features in type 1 diabetes. The sequenced template was cDNA made from the entire isolated RNA. The repertoire was sequenced with immunoSEQ multiplex PCR; TCRdb's copy has only in-frame clones and lacks some. The table lists about 620,000 clones, around 15% of them singletons, with under 0.095% in the top ten. Material for sequencing was naive CD4+ T cells from blood. All receptors derive from a man aged 18 to 29 in good health.

The J gene is TRBJ1-5, the V gene TRBV4-1, with D tentatively TRBD1 (5 bases). The CDR3 runs 17 residues. Looked up from germline, CDR1 is MGHRA and CDR2 is YSYEKL. Trimming removed 4 bases from V and 3 bases from J, with 19 bases in between. The CDR3, as DNA: TGCGCCAGCAGCCCCAGCAGTCTGGGGGTCTACAATCAGCCCCAGCATTTT. It codes for CASSPSSLGVYNQPQHF.

This chain joins TRBV7-9 and TRBJ2-7; the D is unclear. Trimming cost V 4 bases and J 1 base, with 14 bases left between them. In germline, CDR1 is SEHNR, CDR2 FQNEAQ (reference sequence). This CDR3 is built from 15 residues. CDR3 DNA: TGTGCCAGCAGCTCCCCTGGCGGCAGTTCCTACGAGCAGTACTTC. This translates into CASSSPGGSSYEQYF.

In its sample, this clone was seen a few times. V usage is TRBV28 and J usage is TRBJ2-5; tentative D call: TRBD2 (6 bases). Germline V CDR1 and CDR2: MDHEN, SYDVKM. V was pared by 6 bases and J by 0 bases, with 17 bases between. The CDR3 length is 16 residues. CDR3 sequence reads: CASSPLYGGNQETQYF. Written as DNA, the CDR3 is TGTGCCAGCAGCCCCCTTTATGGGGGGAACCAAGAGACCCAGTACTTC.